This record covers a single TCR beta chain. The data stem from a study of shared clonotypes between healthy human individuals. The naive CD8 fraction comprised CD45RO-negative cells positively selected for CCR7 and excluded terminally differentiated effector memory CD45RA+ cells. Repertoires were generated with immunoSEQ multiplex PCR, while TCRdb's copy carries only in-frame clones and drops some. The sample includes approximately 600,000 clones, roughly 95% of them seen just once. J lost 0 bases, V lost 6 bases, and 2 bases had no gene match. This CDR3 is 16 amino acids long. Germline loops: CDR1 LNHDA, CDR2 SQIVND (reference sequence).

The origin of this receptor is a woman aged 25 to 45 in good health. The V gene is TRBV19, the J gene TRBJ2-3, with TRBD2 matching over 14 bases. Sequencing used naive CD8+ T cells sorted from blood. CDR3 region: CASRGLAGDSTDTQYF. CDR3 DNA: TGTGCCAGTAGGGGACTAGCGGGAGATAGCACAGATACGCAGTATTTT.